Below are 20 T cell receptor beta chains sequenced from a single sample in a study of neurological immune-mediated disorders. TCRdb ran MiXCR on the 5' RACE reads and lists one entry per CDR3 protein. Of approximately 100,000 distinct CDR3 sequences in the sample, 3.5% were seen once. Sequencing was carried out using PBMCs. The origin of the receptors is a woman between 18 and 29 years old with multiple sclerosis.

This clonotype was seen many times. The rearrangement links TRBV5-1 to TRBJ2-7, with TRBD2 matching 7 bases. V lost 2 bases to trimming and J lost 2 bases; unmatched junction nucleotides: 4. CDR1 is SGHRS, CDR2 YFSETQ, per germline. CDR3 size: 14 residues. Here the CDR3 reads CASSLWSGAYEQYF. CDR3 DNA: TGCGCCAGCAGCTTATGGAGCGGGGCCTACGAGCAGTACTTC.

This clonotype has a count of ten or more. This chain joins TRBV15 and TRBJ1-2, with D perhaps matching TRBD1 (5 bases). The V and J ends lost 3 bases and 4 bases respectively, with 15 bases between them. Germline V gene lookup returns CDR1 LNHNV and CDR2 YYDKDF (reference sequence). The length of the CDR3 is 15 residues. In DNA, the CDR3 is TGTGCCACCAGCAGTGGAGTCCCGCAGGGCTATGGCTACACCTTC. The encoded protein is CATSSGVPQGYGYTF. Filled out from reference TRBV15 and TRBJ1-2, the complete variable domain reads DAMVIQNPRYQVTQFGKPVTLSCSQTLNHNVMYWYQQKSSQAPKLLFHYYDKDFNNEADTPDNFQSRRPNTSFCFLDIRSPGLGDTAMYLCATSSGVPQGYGYTFGSGTRLTVV.

The table lists this clonotype with many counts. This chain connects TRBV20-1 to TRBJ1-4; TRBD1 matches 7 bases. CDR3 length: 14 residues. Germline V CDR1 and CDR2: DFQATT, SNEGSKA (reference sequence). J was trimmed by 4 bases and V by 4 bases; bases with no gene match: 6. CDR3 in amino acids: CSAIPGQLNEKLFF. The CDR3, as DNA: TGCAGTGCTATACCGGGACAGCTTAATGAAAAACTGTTTTTT.

This clonotype appeared many times. CDR3 residues: CASSTIDQGDTQYF. CDR3 coding DNA: TGTGCCAGCAGCACGATAGATCAGGGAGATACGCAGTATTTT. The rearrangement joins TRBV11-1 to TRBJ2-3, with a possible D match to TRBD1 (5 bases). The V end lost 5 bases, the J end lost 5 bases, and 14 bases lay between the germline ends. The CDR3 sequence is 14 residues long. The germline CDR1 and CDR2 sequences are SGHAT and FQDESV (reference sequence). The full variable domain, its missing parts supplied by reference TRBV11-1 and TRBJ2-3, is EAEVAQSPRYKITEKSQAVAFWCDPISGHATLYWYRQILGQGPELLVQFQDESVVDDSQLPKDRFSAERLKGVDSTLKIQPAELGDSAMYLCASSTIDQGDTQYFGPGTRLTVL.

This clonotype was recorded at least ten times. The J gene is TRBJ2-7, the V gene TRBV6-1, with TRBD1 identical over 9 bases. The V gene end was trimmed by 2 bases and the J gene end by 4 bases; junction bases not matched to a gene: 3. The germline V gene encodes CDR1 MNHNS and CDR2 SASEGT. This CDR3 comprises 14 residues. CDR3 region: CASSELGQGYEQYF. The CDR3 nucleotides read TGTGCCAGCAGTGAATTGGGACAGGGTTACGAGCAGTACTTC.

This clonotype came up a few times. This chain joins TRBV10-3 and TRBJ1-2, with 7 bases lining up with TRBD1. Germline V gene lookup returns CDR1 ENHRY and CDR2 SYGVKD. The V and J ends lost 6 bases and 6 bases, in that order; junction bases with no gene match: 10. The CDR3 runs 14 residues. CDR3 in amino acids: CAISDDRVVDGYTF. In DNA form, the CDR3 reads TGTGCCATCAGCGACGACAGGGTAGTGGATGGCTACACCTTC.

This clonotype occurred a few times. This chain links TRBV6-2 or TRBV6-3 with TRBJ1-1; D might be TRBD1 (5 bases). Looked up from germline, CDR1 is MNHEY and CDR2 is SVGEGT. Trimming stripped 5 bases from V and 5 bases from J, with 12 bases between. The CDR3 contains 13 residues. CDR3 bases: TGTGCCAGCAGTGCCAGGGAAGGGACTGAAGCTTTCTTT. Translated, it gives CASSAREGTEAFF.

The chain recombines TRBV4-1 with TRBJ1-1; 7 bases fit TRBD1. Per the germline V gene, CDR1 is MGHRA and CDR2 is YSYEKL. CDR3 length equals 16 residues. V dropped 0 bases and J dropped 5; count of bases not matched to a gene: 9. The CDR3 reads CASSQELRGRKTEAFF. The DNA for the CDR3 is TGCGCCAGCAGCCAAGAATTGAGGGGGCGAAAAACTGAAGCTTTCTTT.

There are many counts of this clonotype. In DNA form, the CDR3 reads TGTGCCAGCAGTTTAGCGGGGACAGCGGCCAAAAACATTCAGTACTTC. It codes for CASSLAGTAAKNIQYF. This chain uses TRBV12-3 or TRBV12-4 with TRBJ2-4, with 7 bases that match TRBD1. The CDR3 covers 16 residues. J lost 1 base, V lost 0 bases, and 3 bases had no gene match.

The rearrangement links TRBV6-2 or TRBV6-3 to TRBJ1-1; maybe TRBD1 (5 bases). CDR3 length equals 16 residues. With 2 bases removed from V and 2 bases from J, the gap between germline ends came to 15 bases. Germline V CDR1 and CDR2: MNHEY, SVGEGT. The CDR3 DNA sequence: TGTGCCAGCAGTTACGATCGGGGGAGGGGTAACACTGAAGCTTTCTTT. Translating it yields CASSYDRGRGNTEAFF.

The CDR3 DNA reads TGTGCCAGCAATGTCGTTGAGCAGTTCTTC. Translated, it gives CASNVVEQFF. J is TRBJ2-1 and V is TRBV2; D gene ambiguous. Germline V gene sequence: CDR1 SNHLY, CDR2 FYNNEI. With 7 bases removed from V and 9 bases from J, the gap between germline ends came to 7 bases. The CDR3 length is 10 residues.

This clonotype was seen at least ten times. V gene TRBV6-4 combines with J gene TRBJ2-3; D might be TRBD1 (6 bases). Trimming took off 8 bases at V and 2 bases at J, with 14 bases between the two ends. CDR3 length: 14 amino acids. The germline gives CDR1 MRHNA, CDR2 SNTAGT. The CDR3 DNA reads TGTGCCAGCCACCGACAGGTTATCACAGATACGCAGTATTTT. Its translation: CASHRQVITDTQYF.

This clonotype was found many times. CDR3 sequence: CAIRADSAGNEQYF. The DNA of the CDR3 is TGTGCCATCAGGGCGGACAGCGCGGGCAACGAGCAGTACTTC. The V gene is TRBV10-3, the J gene TRBJ2-7; D is possibly TRBD1 (6 bases). The CDR3 is made up of 14 amino acids. CDR1 and CDR2 (germline): ENHRY, SYGVKD. Trimming took 6 bases from V and 5 from J, leaving 17 bases between them.

In nucleotides, the CDR3 is TGTGCCAGCACGGGAGGGTCGAACTATGGCTACACCTTC. This translates into CASTGGSNYGYTF. The rearrangement joins TRBV25-1 to TRBJ1-2; D not resolved. The germline V gene encodes CDR1 MGHDK and CDR2 SYGVNS. V dropped 7 bases and J dropped 2 bases, with 11 bases sitting between them. The CDR3 sequence is 13 residues long.

This clonotype has ten or more counts. The V and J genes are TRBV12-3 or TRBV12-4 and TRBJ2-3; possible D gene TRBD2, 5 bases. V was pared by 4 bases and J by 9 bases, with 14 bases between. This CDR3 is built from 13 residues. This chain's CDR3 is CASSSTDRGTQYF. Here the CDR3 DNA reads TGTGCCAGCAGTTCCACGGACCGGGGAACGCAGTATTTT.

The chain links TRBV12-3 or TRBV12-4 to TRBJ2-3; TRBD2 matches at 9 bases. The CDR3 runs to 15 residues. V shed 7 bases, J shed 1 base, and the junction held 6 bases outside the gene matches. The CDR3 spells CASTISGGGTDTQYF. The CDR3 nucleotides read TGTGCCAGCACTATTAGCGGGGGCGGCACAGATACGCAGTATTTT.

This clonotype appeared many times. V is TRBV7-3 and J is TRBJ2-3; TRBD2 matches at 11 bases. The V gene end was trimmed by 1 base and the J gene end by 0 bases; junction bases not matched to a gene: 6. The CDR3 extends over 18 amino acids. The V gene's germline CDR1 is SGHTA and CDR2 FQGTGA. CDR3 loop: CASSLMSLAGGSTDTQYF. The CDR3 region has the DNA TGTGCCAGCAGCTTAATGAGCTTAGCGGGAGGGAGCACAGATACGCAGTATTTT.

This clonotype was counted ten times or more. This sequence joins TRBV18 and TRBJ2-7; D uncertain. The ends were cut back, 1 base at V and 9 bases at J, with 19 bases in the middle. The germline V gene encodes CDR1 KGHSH and CDR2 LQKENI. CDR3 length: 15 amino acids. The CDR3 DNA is TGTGCCAGCTCACCACAGACTCAGATTTCAACGGGGCAGTACTTC. Protein sequence: CASSPQTQISTGQYF.

This clonotype showed up many times. The chain employs TRBV5-1 and TRBJ2-3; D may be TRBD1 (6 bases). The V end was cut by 3 bases, the J end by 1 base, with 12 bases between. This CDR3 spans 15 amino acids. CDR1 is SGHRS and CDR2 is YFSETQ in the germline V gene. As DNA, the CDR3 is TGCGCCAGCAGCTCCATCAAGGGGGGCACAGATACGCAGTATTTT. It is translated as CASSSIKGGTDTQYF.

The table lists this clonotype with many counts. This chain connects TRBV20-1 to TRBJ2-2; 12 nucleotides line up with TRBD2. The germline V gene encodes CDR1 DFQATT and CDR2 SNEGSKA (reference sequence). The V and J ends lost 6 bases and 7 bases, in that order; junction bases with no gene match: 9. CDR3 length: 15 amino acids. The CDR3 spells CSAPLAGGPNGELFF. CDR3 bases: TGCAGTGCCCCTCTAGCGGGGGGGCCTAACGGGGAGCTGTTTTTT.